The sample holds many counts of the clone carrying this TCR beta chain. Antigen: not known. The source of the sample is a study of cytomegalovirus exposure and HLA in healthy donors. Study-wide results and limits: In vitro assays verified that three CMV-associated chains recognized CMV antigens specifically. Being productive about 87% or about 30% of the time was typical of most TCR beta V segments in an earlier analysis. Among donors in an Asian-associated ancestry cluster, a later analysis reportedly found fewer N-insertions than the roughly 730-donor mean. The authors listed roughly 150 TCR beta chains as cytomegalovirus-associated.

PCR was performed using 60 Vbeta and 13 Jbeta primers. Measured with immunoSEQ multiplex PCR; TCRdb has only the in-frame clones, and not every one. The data show roughly 130,000 clones, 74% seen once. Germline V CDR1 and CDR2: MNHEY, SVGAGI. The length of the CDR3 is 12 residues. V dropped 5 bases and J dropped 7 bases, with 11 bases sitting between them. Sequenced: PBMCs. The chain joins TRBV6-5 to TRBJ1-2; no clear D gene. The TCR was taken from a woman aged 45-65 years in good health and CMV-seropositive. In DNA form, the CDR3 reads TGTGCCAGCAGTACCATGCGGGGTGGCTACACCTTC. As protein: CASSTMRGGYTF.